A single T cell receptor (beta chain) is shown here with its context. The antigen remains unidentified. The data derive from a study of T cell responses to AZD1222 COVID-19 vaccine. The CDR3 runs 12 residues. Germline V gives CDR1 MDHEN, CDR2 SYDVKM. Deletions cut 6 bases from V and 0 bases from J, with 4 bases between. General study findings and limits: With dominance at 160-218 and 743-854, vaccine-associated CD4 TCRs spanned spike. Repertoires were collected only later (after the peak T cell response had occurred). Donor demographics were predominantly white British with a female majority; clonal diversity may be underestimated.

TCRdb keeps only in-frame clones here, not all; method: immunoSEQ multiplex PCR. The table records roughly 80,000 clones, roughly 90% of them present only once. The sequencing here drew on peripheral blood, taken on day 0 of MenACWY control vaccination. V usage is TRBV28 and J usage is TRBJ2-3; D remains unclear. This receptor was identified in an adult in good health. The CDR3 DNA reads as TGTGCCAGCAGCGGGAGCACAGATACGCAGTATTTT. Amino acid sequence: CASSGSTDTQYF.